A single sample is the source of the 29 T cell receptor beta chains below, sequenced in a study of radiotherapy plus CTLA-4 blockade in lung cancer. Profiling relied on immunoSEQ multiplex PCR, and the TCRdb table lists in-frame clones only, not all of them. This table has more than 30,000 clones, approximately 66% appearing once. The material sequenced was peripheral blood, taken from a patient treated with radiotherapy plus ipilimumab. The source of these receptors is a human donor with non-small cell lung cancer who had stable disease on radiotherapy plus ipilimumab.

This clone was counted only a few times. The rearrangement joins TRBV5-1 to TRBJ1-4; D is possibly TRBD1 (6 bases). V was trimmed by 1 base and J by 3 bases, leaving 10 bases between them. Germline V gene data show CDR1 as SGHRS and CDR2 as YFSETQ. The CDR3 is made up of 15 amino acids. The CDR3 here is CASSLLQGANEKLFF. CDR3 coding DNA: TGCGCCAGCAGCTTGTTACAGGGTGCTAATGAAAAACTGTTTTTT.

This rearrangement joins TRBV5-3 to TRBJ2-5; D not resolved. TRBV5-3 is annotated as an ORF whose role is uncertain. Trimming removed 0 bases at V and 5 bases at J, with 8 bases between. CDR3 length: 13 residues. CDR3 nucleotide sequence: TGTGCCAGAAGCTTGGAGGAGAGGGAGACCCAGTACTTC. It translates to CARSLEERETQYF.

The chain links TRBV4-3 to TRBJ2-7; D is perhaps TRBD1 (5 bases). There are 14 residues in the CDR3. The germline V gene has CDR1 LGHNA and CDR2 YSLEER. Trimming stripped 0 bases from V and 1 base from J, with 7 bases between. CDR3 region: CASSQDQGSYEQYF. For the CDR3, the DNA is TGCGCCAGCAGCCAAGATCAGGGATCCTACGAGCAGTACTTC.

The chain has TRBV7-2 and TRBJ2-1, with TRBD2 matching over 11 bases. CDR3 length: 16 amino acids. Germline-derived CDR1 and CDR2 are SGHTA and FQGNSA. The J segment lost 3 bases and the V segment lost 5 bases, leaving 6 bases of the junction unmatched. The CDR3 sequence: CASSTRLAGNYNEQFF. In DNA form, the CDR3 reads TGTGCCAGCAGCACCAGACTAGCGGGAAACTACAATGAGCAGTTCTTC.

The chain employs TRBV25-1 and TRBJ2-1, with TRBD2 matching over 16 bases. The CDR3 is made up of 16 amino acids. Germline CDR1 MGHDK, CDR2 SYGVNS. The trim removed 6 bases at V and 8 bases at J, leaving 7 bases unmatched. The CDR3 nucleotides are TGTGCCAGCAGGACCCCTGGGACTAGCGGGAGGGATGAGCAGTTCTTC. Protein product: CASRTPGTSGRDEQFF.

The chain joins TRBV6-6 to TRBJ2-3; perhaps TRBD2 as D (6 bases). There are 16 residues in the CDR3. V was pared by 2 bases and J by 3 bases, with 15 bases between. Germline CDR1 reads MNHNY; CDR2 reads SVGAGI (reference sequence). DNA for the CDR3: TGTGCCAGCAGTTACCAACTTAGCGGAGCAACAGATACGCAGTATTTT. Translated, it gives CASSYQLSGATDTQYF.

This chain uses TRBV7-2 with TRBJ1-5; D might be TRBD1 (5 bases). In germline, CDR1 is SGHTA, CDR2 FQGNSA. Trimming took off 7 bases at V and 1 base at J, with 11 bases between the two ends. The CDR3 runs 14 residues. The CDR3 protein is CASNDPGSNQPQHF. The CDR3, as DNA: TGTGCCAGCAACGACCCAGGGAGCAATCAGCCCCAGCATTTT.

The count of this clone is one. CDR3 sequence (DNA): TGTGCCAGTAGTCCCAAATCTCTAGCGGGGAACTCCTACGAGCAGTACTTC. Protein product: CASSPKSLAGNSYEQYF. The rearrangement links TRBV19 to TRBJ2-7; 9 bases are a match to TRBD2. The CDR3 covers 17 residues. J lost 0 bases, V lost 5 bases, and 11 bases had no gene match. CDR1 is LNHDA, CDR2 SQIVND, per germline (reference sequence).

The V gene is TRBV6-4, the J gene TRBJ2-6; the D gene is possibly TRBD1 (5 bases). Germline CDR1 MRHNA, CDR2 SNTAGT. This CDR3 region has 14 residues. Deletions cut 6 bases from V and 1 base from J, with 7 bases between. This CDR3 is CASRDSSGANVLTF. CDR3 sequence (DNA): TGTGCCAGCAGAGACAGTTCTGGGGCCAACGTCCTGACTTTC.

V gene TRBV7-2 combines with J gene TRBJ2-5; D may be TRBD2 (5 bases). The CDR3 spans 16 residues. Trimming left V 1 base short and J 5 bases short, with 17 bases between. CDR1 SGHTA and CDR2 FQGNSA come from the germline V gene. CDR3 amino acids: CASSLDGRVQGETQYF. The CDR3 DNA sequence: TGTGCCAGCAGCTTAGATGGGCGGGTTCAAGGGGAGACCCAGTACTTC.

In its sample, this clone ranks as medium-sized. The chain uses TRBV2 and TRBJ2-6; no definite D call. CDR1 and CDR2 from the germline V gene are SNHLY and FYNNEI. Trimming left V 2 bases short and J 4 bases short, with 9 bases between. The CDR3 spans 15 residues. The CDR3 DNA reads as TGTGCCAGCAGTGAAAGGCAGACCGGGGCCAACGTCCTGACTTTC. It translates to CASSERQTGANVLTF.

The chain's CDR3 is CATQGARSGELFF. CDR3 in DNA: TGTGCCACCCAGGGGGCGCGATCCGGGGAGCTGTTTTTT. The rearrangement links TRBV28 to TRBJ2-2; 8 bases agree with TRBD1. The V segment lost 10 bases and the J segment 6 bases; nucleotides outside the gene matches: 7. Germline CDR1 MDHEN, CDR2 SYDVKM. The CDR3 covers 13 residues.

The chain uses TRBV25-1 and TRBJ2-5, with D tentatively TRBD1 or TRBD2 (5 bases each). This CDR3 has 16 amino acids. Germline V gene lookup returns CDR1 MGHDK and CDR2 SYGVNS. V dropped 0 bases and J dropped 1 base, with 12 bases sitting between them. CDR3 nucleotides: TGTGCCAGCAGTGAATATAGTGGGGGTCTCCAAGAGACCCAGTACTTC. Amino acids: CASSEYSGGLQETQYF.

The V gene is TRBV18, the J gene TRBJ1-1; D is perhaps TRBD1 (6 bases). The CDR3 is 12 residues long. Germline CDR1 and CDR2: KGHSH and LQKENI. The V end was cut by 2 bases, the J end by 11 bases, with 12 bases between. The CDR3 nucleotides read TGTGCCAGCTCACCAAGGGGGGTCGGGGCTTTCTTT. This sequence encodes CASSPRGVGAFF.

This rearrangement joins TRBV6-5 to TRBJ2-1; the match to TRBD2 covers 12 bases. The germline CDR1 and CDR2 sequences are MNHEY and SVGAGI. The CDR3 covers 13 residues. The V segment lost 10 bases and the J segment 4 bases; nucleotides outside the gene matches: 2. DNA for the CDR3: TGTGCCACCGGACTAGCGGGGTACAATGAGCAGTTCTTC. Translated, it gives CATGLAGYNEQFF.

This clone is labeled medium-sized (0.01 to 0.1%). This rearrangement joins TRBV19 to TRBJ1-2; no clear D. There are 14 residues in the CDR3. The V end was cut by 1 base, the J end by 4 bases, with 10 bases between. The germline V gene has CDR1 LNHDA and CDR2 SQIVND (reference sequence). The CDR3 loop reads CASSIGGLVYGYTF. Written as DNA, the CDR3 is TGTGCCAGTAGTATAGGCGGCCTTGTCTATGGCTACACCTTC.

The genes are TRBV2 and TRBJ2-6; 7 nucleotides align to TRBD1. J lost 2 bases, V lost 5 bases, and 9 bases had no gene match. The germline CDR1 and CDR2 sequences are SNHLY and FYNNEI. The CDR3 spans 17 residues. Here the CDR3 reads CASSLSDRVPGANVLTF. In nucleotides, the CDR3 is TGTGCCAGCAGTTTAAGCGACAGGGTCCCTGGGGCCAACGTCCTGACTTTC.

The genes are TRBV2 and TRBJ2-1; 8 bases align to TRBD2. Unmatched junction bases numbered 12, after V lost 3 bases and J lost 8 bases. Germline V lookup: CDR1 SNHLY, CDR2 FYNNEI. This CDR3 has 16 residues. CDR3 protein: CASSDGLAGSWDEQFF. The CDR3 region has the DNA TGTGCCAGCAGTGATGGGCTAGCGGGTTCGTGGGATGAGCAGTTCTTC.

The DNA for the CDR3 is TGTGCCTCTGCCGGGGAGGTCCGAGAGACCCAGTACTTC. It encodes CASAGEVRETQYF. This chain connects TRBV2 to TRBJ2-5, with D possibly matching TRBD2 (6 bases). From germline, CDR1 is SNHLY and CDR2 FYNNEI. The germline V and J ends were trimmed by 11 bases and 4 bases, with 17 bases remaining between them. This CDR3 is 13 amino acids long.

The chain carries TRBV7-8 and TRBJ2-2; D unresolved. Per germline, CDR1 SGHVS and CDR2 FQNEAQ. V gave up 3 bases and J gave up 0 bases, with 5 bases separating them. The CDR3 totals 14 residues. CDR3 in DNA: TGTGCCAGCAGCTTCCAGTCGAACACCGGGGAGCTGTTTTTT. This codes for CASSFQSNTGELFF. Using reference TRBV7-8 and TRBJ2-2 for the parts outside the CDR3, the full variable domain is GAGVSQSPRYKVAKRGQDVALRCDPISGHVSLFWYQQALGQGPEFLTYFQNEAQLDKSGLPSDRFFAERPEGSVSTLKIQRTQQEDSAVYLCASSFQSNTGELFFGEGSRLTVL.

About this clone: The sample carries other DNA sequences with the same CDR3. CDR3 sequence: CASSLYGKNNEQFF. CDR3 sequence (DNA): TGCGCCAGCAGCTTGTACGGAAAAAACAATGAGCAGTTCTTC. The chain is built from TRBV5-1 and TRBJ2-1, with no clear D. The CDR3 sequence is 14 residues long. Germline lookup yields CDR1 SGHRS and CDR2 YFSETQ. Trimming shortened V by 1 base and J by 5 bases, and 10 bases separated the two germline ends.

This clone was seen more than once but under ten times. An end of the junction differs from the germline gene, which may be a read error. V usage is TRBV5-5 and J usage is TRBJ1-5; D uncertain. The germline V gene encodes CDR1 SGHKS and CDR2 YYEKEE (reference sequence). This CDR3 comprises 15 residues. The CDR3 nucleotides read TGTGCCAGCAGCTTGGGGCATGATAGCTATCAGCCCCAGCATTTT. Amino acids: CASSLGHDSYQPQHF.

This clone was seen more than once but under ten times. The J gene is TRBJ1-4, the V gene TRBV19, with D maybe TRBD1 (6 bases). Trimming took 7 bases from V and 7 from J, leaving 10 bases between them. Germline lookup yields CDR1 LNHDA and CDR2 SQIVND (reference sequence). The CDR3 runs 12 residues. The CDR3 protein is CASNRVGEKLFF. The CDR3 DNA reads as TGTGCCAGTAACAGGGTTGGTGAAAAACTGTTTTTT.

The V gene is TRBV6-5, the J gene TRBJ1-1; 7 bases map to TRBD1. CDR3 length: 16 residues. The V and J ends lost 4 bases and 5 bases, in that order; junction bases with no gene match: 13. Germline V gene sequence: CDR1 MNHEY, CDR2 SVGAGI. DNA for the CDR3: TGTGCCAGCAGTTCACAGCCAGGGGGGGGGAGGACTGAAGCTTTCTTT. Its protein product is CASSSQPGGGRTEAFF.

This clone is categorized as medium-sized. The chain couples TRBV19 to TRBJ1-2; D gene unclear. Germline V gene data show CDR1 as LNHDA and CDR2 as SQIVND (reference sequence). The CDR3 sequence is 13 residues long. V was pared by 10 bases and J by 0 bases, with 12 bases between. The CDR3 here is CATRRVANYGYTF. CDR3 sequence (DNA): TGTGCCACCCGCAGAGTAGCTAACTATGGCTACACCTTC.

V and J are TRBV5-6 and TRBJ2-7, with TRBD1 matching over 9 bases. V gave up 1 base and J gave up 5 bases; unmatched junction bases: 7. CDR1 SGHDT and CDR2 YYEEEE come from the germline V gene. This CDR3 comprises 15 residues. The CDR3 sequence: CASSLTGTGSDEQYF. As DNA, the CDR3 is TGTGCCAGCAGCTTGACCGGGACAGGGAGCGACGAGCAGTACTTC.

The chain carries TRBV19 and TRBJ2-7; D is unresolved. The V end lost 5 bases, the J end lost 2 bases, and 16 bases lay between the germline ends. The CDR3 loop spans 15 amino acids. Germline CDR1 reads LNHDA; CDR2 reads SQIVND (reference sequence). CDR3: CASSPVEGLAYEQYF. CDR3 DNA: TGTGCCAGTAGTCCCGTAGAAGGCCTCGCCTACGAGCAGTACTTC.

This clone came up once. This chain uses TRBV19 with TRBJ1-5; 7 bases fit TRBD1. With V trimmed by 9 bases and J by 2 bases, 13 bases remained unmatched. CDR1 and CDR2 (germline): LNHDA, SQIVND (reference sequence). The CDR3 has 16 amino acids. The CDR3 is CARDRGRGLGNQPQHF. DNA of the CDR3: TGTGCCAGAGATAGGGGGCGCGGGTTAGGCAATCAGCCCCAGCATTTT. Combining the CDR3 with reference TRBV19 and TRBJ1-5 gives the whole variable domain DGGITQSPKYLFRKEGQNVTLSCEQNLNHDAMYWYRQDPGQGLRLIYYSQIVNDFQKGDIAEGYSVSREKKESFPLTVTSAQKNPTAFYLCARDRGRGLGNQPQHFGDGTRLSIL.

This chain joins TRBV10-3 and TRBJ2-1, with 10 bases that match TRBD2. Trimming removed 6 bases from V and 7 bases from J; junction bases left unmatched: 6. The CDR3 has 14 amino acids. Per germline, CDR1 ENHRY and CDR2 SYGVKD. For the CDR3, the DNA is TGTGCCATCAGACGAGCGGGAGGGCCGAATGAGCAGTTCTTC. As protein: CAIRRAGGPNEQFF.